This entry lists 15 T cell receptor beta chains sequenced from one sample in a study of T cell repertoires and HLA-DP antigens. These TCRs' antigens remain unknown. Using immunoSEQ multiplex PCR, the repertoire was profiled, and TCRdb retains in-frame clones only, with some absent. The repertoire holds approximately 100,000 clones, with around nine tenths as singletons. Sequencing used CD4+ T cells from PBMCs. The receptors here all came from a middle-aged man in good health and CMV-seronegative.

V gene TRBV10-3 combines with J gene TRBJ1-3; 7 bases line up with TRBD1. Per the germline V gene, CDR1 is ENHRY and CDR2 is SYGVKD. V dropped 7 bases and J dropped 4; count of bases not matched to a gene: 4. This CDR3 spans 13 amino acids. For the CDR3, the DNA is TGTGCCATCAACCCGGACAGGGGAAACACCATATATTTT. Its protein product is CAINPDRGNTIYF.

The genes are TRBV30 and TRBJ1-5; tentative D call: TRBD1 (5 bases). Germline V lookup: CDR1 GTSNPN, CDR2 SVGIG (reference sequence). V was trimmed by 0 bases and J by 2 bases, leaving 11 bases between them. The CDR3 consists of 15 residues. The CDR3 DNA reads TGTGCCTGGAGTGTCGGGGGGATTGGCAATCAGCCCCAGCATTTT. This sequence encodes CAWSVGGIGNQPQHF.

This clone has a single count. The chain joins TRBV6-5 to TRBJ2-7; 10 positions match TRBD2. V lost 8 bases, J lost 3 bases, and 7 bases stayed unmatched. CDR1 is MNHEY, CDR2 SVGAGI, per germline. The CDR3 is 14 residues long. The CDR3 nucleotides are TGTGCCAGCCGCGAAGCTAGCGGGAGCTACGAGCAGTACTTC. Encoded protein: CASREASGSYEQYF.

This sequence joins TRBV27 and TRBJ2-1; tentative D call: TRBD1 (5 bases). Germline V lookup: CDR1 MNHEY, CDR2 SMNVEV (reference sequence). This CDR3 comprises 13 residues. The germline V and J ends were trimmed by 4 bases and 7 bases, with 11 bases remaining between them. The CDR3 here is CASSSLGRNEQFF. DNA of the CDR3: TGTGCCAGCAGTTCCTTGGGGCGTAATGAGCAGTTCTTC.

This clone was seen only a few times. V gene TRBV5-4 combines with J gene TRBJ1-4, with D hard to call. Trimming shortened V by 0 bases and J by 8 bases, and 11 bases separated the two germline ends. This CDR3 has 14 amino acids. From germline, CDR1 is SGHNT and CDR2 YYREEE (reference sequence). CDR3 in amino acids: CASSLGGSGEKLFF. DNA for the CDR3: TGTGCCAGCAGCTTGGGGGGAAGCGGGGAAAAACTGTTTTTT.

V is TRBV6-6 and J is TRBJ2-7; perhaps TRBD2 as D (5 bases). Between the trimmed V and J ends, which lost 5 bases and 2 bases, there was a span of 13 bases. This CDR3 comprises 14 residues. In germline, CDR1 is MNHNY, CDR2 SVGAGI (reference sequence). CDR3 region: CASSGPHGTYEQYF. In DNA, the CDR3 is TGTGCCAGCAGTGGGCCTCACGGGACCTACGAGCAGTACTTC.

The J gene is TRBJ2-5, the V gene TRBV5-6, with TRBD2 matching over 8 bases. Matching the DNA end better, TRBJ2-7 makes the J call doubtful. Per germline, CDR1 SGHDT and CDR2 YYEEEE. CDR3 length: 15 amino acids. CDR3 residues: CASSLYSRGGYEQYF. CDR3 in DNA: TGTGCCAGCAGCTTGTATAGCCGGGGGGGATACGAGCAGTACTTC.

The CDR3 DNA sequence: TGTGCCAGCAGCCCCCTGGGGACCTCGGGCACTGAAGCTTTCTTT. This gives the protein CASSPLGTSGTEAFF. The chain recombines TRBV5-4 with TRBJ1-1, with D tentatively TRBD1 (5 bases). Germline CDR1 is SGHNT and CDR2 is YYREEE (reference sequence). CDR3 size: 15 residues. The V gene lost 4 bases and the J gene lost 4 bases, with 17 bases spanning the gap.

The rearrangement links TRBV6-5 to TRBJ1-6, with 8 bases matching TRBD1. CDR1 and CDR2 from the germline V gene are MNHEY and SVGAGI. CDR3 length equals 15 residues. Trimming removed 5 bases from V and 5 bases from J; junction bases left unmatched: 5. The CDR3 protein is CASSRQGIHNSPLHF. The DNA of the CDR3 is TGTGCCAGCAGTCGACAGGGGATTCATAATTCACCCCTCCACTTT.

The gene calls are TRBV10-3 and TRBJ1-2; 8 bases line up with TRBD1. The CDR3 spans 15 residues. The germline V gene encodes CDR1 ENHRY and CDR2 SYGVKD. V shed 2 bases and J 4 bases; nucleotides not matched to a gene: 6. The CDR3 loop is CAISEPGQGAYGYTF. The CDR3 region has the DNA TGTGCCATCAGTGAGCCCGGACAGGGTGCCTATGGCTACACCTTC.

CDR3 in amino acids: CASSHKGGTGELFF. DNA of the CDR3: TGTGCCAGCAGCCACAAAGGGGGAACCGGGGAGCTGTTTTTT. The chain has TRBV6-1 and TRBJ2-2; D is perhaps TRBD1 (6 bases). Trimming shortened V by 6 bases and J by 5 bases, and 13 bases separated the two germline ends. This CDR3 comprises 14 residues. CDR1 is MNHNS and CDR2 is SASEGT in the germline V gene.

V is TRBV2 and J is TRBJ1-1; 8 bases map to TRBD1. Germline assignment: CDR1 SNHLY and CDR2 FYNNEI. Unmatched junction bases numbered 10, after V lost 6 bases and J lost 10 bases. CDR3 length: 13 residues. CDR3 in DNA: TGTGCCAGCAGAGACGACAGGGGTGAGGTAGCTTTCTTT. Amino acid sequence: CASRDDRGEVAFF.

V and J are TRBV7-8 and TRBJ2-5, with D unclear. V was cut by 5 bases and J by 3 bases, with 7 bases left in between. The germline V gene has CDR1 SGHVS and CDR2 FQNEAQ. CDR3 length: 12 amino acids. CDR3 DNA: TGTGCCAGCAGCCGTGGGGAAGAGACCCAGTACTTC. It is translated as CASSRGEETQYF.

There are a few counts of this clone. V usage is TRBV7-2 and J usage is TRBJ1-6; D is possibly TRBD1 (6 bases). The CDR3 consists of 15 residues. Looked up from germline, CDR1 is SGHTA and CDR2 is FQGNSA. The germline V and J ends were trimmed by 8 bases and 9 bases, with 20 bases remaining between them. The CDR3 spells CASDPSAGASSPLHF. In DNA form, the CDR3 reads TGTGCCAGCGACCCCTCGGCAGGGGCGAGTTCACCCCTCCACTTT.

This rearrangement joins TRBV5-4 to TRBJ2-5; 10 nucleotides agree with TRBD1. Germline-derived CDR1 and CDR2 are SGHNT and YYREEE (reference sequence). There are 15 residues in the CDR3. The ends lost 1 base at V and 5 bases at J; junction bases unmatched: 5. Here the CDR3 DNA reads TGTGCCAGCAGCTTGCGACAGGGGGCCGAGGAGACCCAGTACTTC. Protein sequence: CASSLRQGAEETQYF.